This T cell receptor (beta chain) was documented in a study of blood T cell repertoires in COVID-19. Per the germline V gene, CDR1 is MDHEN and CDR2 is SYDVKM. The junction had 6 bases not matched to a gene; V was cut back by 3 bases and J by 8 bases. CDR3 length: 14 amino acids. Repertoires were generated with immunoSEQ multiplex PCR, while TCRdb's copy carries only in-frame clones and drops some. The sample has some 230,000 clones, approximately 85% seen once. The chain couples TRBV28 to TRBJ1-4, with 7 bases lining up with TRBD1. The TCR comes from a woman of 80 years or more with COVID-19, enrolled during active disease. Sequencing input: peripheral blood. The CDR3 protein is CASSFRQGLEKLFF. DNA of the CDR3: TGTGCCAGCAGTTTTAGACAGGGTCTCGAAAAACTGTTTTTT.